This T cell receptor (beta chain) was obtained from a study of blood T cell repertoires in COVID-19. Study at large: Samples of COVID-19 (acute and convalescent) were obtained from the United States, Italy and Spain. T cells, B-cell-depleted T cells, or PBMCs supplied cDNA or gDNA.

This clone was seen only once. Authors' analysis steps: Amplification of reference gene primers provided the estimated nucleated cell counts. Some clones are missing from TCRdb's copy, which holds only in-frame ones; the method was immunoSEQ multiplex PCR. Clonal size and the V and J genes are those of that table, whereas D and trimming came from the DNA. Here the sample spans tens of thousands of clones, approximately 80% being singletons. This CDR3 region has 15 residues. V trimming: 3 bases; J trimming: 1 base; junction bases outside the gene matches: 2. Looked up from germline, CDR1 is MNHNY and CDR2 is SVGAGI (reference sequence).

This sequence joins TRBV6-6 and TRBJ2-3; 9 bases match TRBD2. Source material: peripheral blood. The sequence was collected from an elderly man with active or convalescent COVID-19. The CDR3 sequence is CASSYSGGGTDTQYF. CDR3 bases: TGTGCCAGCAGTTATAGCGGGGGAGGCACAGATACGCAGTATTTT.